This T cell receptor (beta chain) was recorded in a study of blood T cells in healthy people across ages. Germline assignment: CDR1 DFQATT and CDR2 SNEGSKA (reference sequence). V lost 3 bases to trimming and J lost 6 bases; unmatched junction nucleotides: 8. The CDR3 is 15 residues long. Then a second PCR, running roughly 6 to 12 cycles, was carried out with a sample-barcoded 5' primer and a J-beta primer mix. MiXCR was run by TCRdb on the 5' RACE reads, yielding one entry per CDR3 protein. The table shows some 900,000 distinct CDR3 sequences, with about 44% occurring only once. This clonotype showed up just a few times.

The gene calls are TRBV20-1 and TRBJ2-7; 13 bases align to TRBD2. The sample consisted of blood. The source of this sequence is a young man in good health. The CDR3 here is CSASYTSGGGREQYF. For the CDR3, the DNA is TGCAGTGCTAGTTACACTAGCGGGGGGGGTCGCGAGCAGTACTTC.